These T cell receptor beta chains were read from a single sample in a study of CD8+ T cells in alopecia areata. Clones were read by immunoSEQ multiplex PCR, and TCRdb kept only the in-frame ones, dropping some. The sample records 85,000 to 110,000 clones, 80% to 90% being singletons. The sample in question was CD8+ T cells sorted from blood, obtained around week 31, from a patient treated with tofacitinib. These receptor sequences come from a human donor with alopecia areata. The CDR3 runs from the conserved cysteine through the conserved F or W. Each record gives: J gene, D gene, clone size, V gene, CDR3 protein, CDR3 DNA. The D gene is left open where the match is weak. Clone size is stated in some rows and not others, as once, few, many or a class when expanded.

>TRBJ2-1|TRBD2|.|TRBV10-3
CAISPSGANEQFF
TGTGCCATCAGTCCTAGCGGGGCAAATGAGCAGTTCTTC
>TRBJ1-1|.|.|TRBV29-1
CSVGELVVNTEAFF
TGCAGCGTTGGGGAACTGGTTGTGAACACTGAAGCTTTCTTT
>TRBJ2-7|TRBD1|.|TRBV10-1
CASSEPGQGPYEQYF
TGCGCCAGCAGTGAGCCAGGACAGGGACCCTACGAGCAGTACTTC
>TRBJ1-2|.|.|TRBV18
CASSSTREERGYTF
TGTGCCAGCTCATCAACCCGGGAGGAACGTGGCTACACCTTC
>TRBJ2-7|TRBD2|.|TRBV27
CASSLYSGFSYEQYF
TGTGCCAGCAGTTTATATAGCGGGTTCTCCTACGAGCAGTACTTC
>TRBJ1-1|.|.|TRBV19
CASSIWGSTEAFF
TGTGCCAGTAGTATTTGGGGGAGCACTGAAGCTTTCTTT
>TRBJ2-5|.|.|TRBV19
CASSIARRSRETQYF
TGTGCCAGTAGTATAGCTCGCCGGAGCAGGGAAACCCAGTACTTC
>TRBJ2-3|TRBD2|.|TRBV6-4
CASSGTSGGTDTQYF
TGTGCCAGCAGCGGGACTAGCGGGGGCACAGATACGCAGTATTTT
>TRBJ2-7|TRBD2|.|TRBV7-9
CANSLAGPTYEQYF
TGTGCCAACAGCTTAGCGGGACCTACCTACGAGCAGTACTTC
>TRBJ2-6|.|.|TRBV29-1
CSVVDRNSGANVLTF
TGCAGCGTTGTAGACCGCAACTCTGGGGCCAACGTCCTGACTTTC
>TRBJ2-3|.|.|TRBV30
CAWSFDTTDTQYF
TGTGCCTGGAGTTTTGACACCACAGATACGCAGTATTTT
>TRBJ2-2|TRBD1|few|TRBV7-9
CASRGGSGELFF
TGTGCCAGCAGAGGGGGCTCCGGGGAGCTGTTTTTT
>TRBJ2-1|.|.|TRBV18
CASSPGDFYSYNEQFF
TGTGCCAGCTCACCGGGCGACTTTTACTCCTACAATGAGCAGTTCTTC
>TRBJ2-1|.|.|TRBV7-2
CASSFRANNEQFF
TGTGCCAGCAGCTTCCGGGCAAACAATGAGCAGTTCTTC
>TRBJ2-7|.|.|TRBV30
CAWSRDGYEQYF
TGTGCCTGGAGTCGAGACGGGTACGAGCAGTACTTC
>TRBJ2-7|.|.|TRBV9
CASSGQGTAEQYF
TGTGCCAGCAGCGGACAAGGTACTGCTGAGCAGTACTTC
>TRBJ2-5|.|.|TRBV27
CASGRVGQETQYF
TGTGCCAGCGGTCGGGTGGGTCAAGAGACCCAGTACTTC
>TRBJ2-1|TRBD2|.|TRBV9
CASSESEGGVVNEQFF
TGTGCCAGCAGTGAGAGCGAGGGAGGGGTCGTCAATGAGCAGTTCTTC
>TRBJ2-2|.|.|TRBV5-6
CASSPYRGAGLNTGELFF
TGTGCCAGCAGCCCCTACAGGGGCGCGGGATTGAACACCGGGGAGCTGTTTTTT
>TRBJ2-7|.|.|TRBV7-8
CASSKLYDEQYF
TGTGCCAGCAGCAAACTATATGACGAGCAGTACTTC
>TRBJ2-3|TRBD1|.|TRBV29-1
CSVGQGPDTQYF
TGCAGCGTTGGACAGGGCCCAGATACGCAGTATTTT
>TRBJ2-1|.|.|TRBV15
CATSRDLPGASYNEQFF
TGTGCCACCAGCAGAGATCTGCCGGGGGCCTCTTACAATGAGCAGTTCTTC
>TRBJ2-5|.|.|TRBV9
CASSVSGAEETQYF
TGTGCCAGCAGCGTTTCAGGGGCGGAGGAGACCCAGTACTTC
>TRBJ2-2|.|few|TRBV29-1
CSVLPENTGELFF
TGCAGCGTCTTACCGGAGAACACCGGGGAGCTGTTTTTT